Sequencing of this T cell receptor (beta chain) was carried out in a study of metastatic and nonmetastatic thyroid tumors. Study context: The study looked at repertoires side by side in blood and in tumor or nodule tissue from malignant and benign thyroid patients.

Original processing methods: A papillary thyroid cancer distant-metastasis classifier was built from CDR3 differences across clinicopathological groups. TCRdb redid the clone calls on the PCR reads using MiXCR. What appears here as the V and J calls and clone size reflects TCRdb's work, not the paper's. The sample records approximately 10,000 clones, 20% to 25% being singletons. This clone appeared many times. Its antigen is as yet unknown. V gave up 3 bases and J gave up 8 bases, with 17 bases separating them. The CDR3 runs 15 residues. Thyroid surgery took place with no prior treatment in any patient. General study results and limits: When malignant thyroid tumors were compared with benign nodules, TCR beta diversity was reportedly significantly higher in the malignant tumors. This held in both blood and tumor samples.

The sample consisted of adjacent normal tissue. The sequence came from a female donor with papillary thyroid cancer or a benign thyroid nodule (not recorded which). Some clones in this sample may be carry-over from other donors' samples. V and J are TRBV12-3 or TRBV12-4 and TRBJ2-1, with D tentatively TRBD2 (7 bases). DNA for the CDR3: TGTGCCAGCAGTTTGGGGGGGGGCGCAGACGATGAGCAGTTCTTC. Amino acid sequence: CASSLGGGADDEQFF.